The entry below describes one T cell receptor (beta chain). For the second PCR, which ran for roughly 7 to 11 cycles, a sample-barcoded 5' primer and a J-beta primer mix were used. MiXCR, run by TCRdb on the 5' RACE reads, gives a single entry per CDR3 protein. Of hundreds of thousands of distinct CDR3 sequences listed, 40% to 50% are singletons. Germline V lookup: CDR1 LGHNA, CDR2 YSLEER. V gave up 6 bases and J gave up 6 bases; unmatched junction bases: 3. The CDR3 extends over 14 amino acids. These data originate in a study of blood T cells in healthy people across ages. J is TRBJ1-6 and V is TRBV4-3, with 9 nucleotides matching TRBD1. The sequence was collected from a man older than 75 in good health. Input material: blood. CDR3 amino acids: CASRQGAFNSPLHF. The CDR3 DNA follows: TGCGCCAGCAGACAGGGGGCTTTTAATTCACCCCTCCACTTT.